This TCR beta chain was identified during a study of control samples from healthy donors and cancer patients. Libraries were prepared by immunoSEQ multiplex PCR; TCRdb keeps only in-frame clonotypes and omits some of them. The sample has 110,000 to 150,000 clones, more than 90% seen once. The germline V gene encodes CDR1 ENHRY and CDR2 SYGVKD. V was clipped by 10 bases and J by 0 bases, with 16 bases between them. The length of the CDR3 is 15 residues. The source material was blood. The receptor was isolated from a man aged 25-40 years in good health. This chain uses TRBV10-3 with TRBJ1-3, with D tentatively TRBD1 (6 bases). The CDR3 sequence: CAKRQDLNSGNTIYF. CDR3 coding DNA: TGTGCCAAGCGACAGGATTTGAACTCTGGAAACACCATATATTTT.